This T cell receptor beta chain derives from a study of OX40 agonist ivuxolimab in advanced cancers. Background on the study: Three patients, one with hepatocellular carcinoma and two with cutaneous melanoma, achieved partial responses.

The study, taken as a whole, reports: In a subset of nonresponders, normalized T-cell clonal expansion was also low. CD8+ T cells (on average) carried more expanded clones than CD4+ T cells.

TCRdb's copy holds only in-frame clones and misses some; the assay was immunoSEQ multiplex PCR. The table has under 75,000 clones, 80% to 90% seen once; the top ten hold approximately 0.73%. CDR3 length equals 15 residues. Per germline, CDR1 SGHAT and CDR2 FQDESV (reference sequence). V dropped 5 bases and J dropped 3; count of bases not matched to a gene: 9. As to this clone: Its cognate antigen is unknown.

If patients had autoimmune disease history or systemic immunosuppression, they were excluded. V and J are TRBV11-1 and TRBJ2-5; 7 bases agree with TRBD2. The sample in question was CD4+ or CD8+ T cells sorted from blood, obtained in a trial of the OX40 agonist ivuxolimab. This clonotype originated in an adult with an advanced solid tumor such as melanoma, head and neck, liver or kidney cancer. CDR3 sequence: CASSVIGAGEETQYF. Written as DNA, the CDR3 is TGTGCCAGCAGCGTCATTGGGGCGGGGGAAGAGACCCAGTACTTC.